The next 16 T cell receptor beta chains were all read from a single sample in a study of T-cell reconstitution after alpha-beta-depleted transplantation in children. This sample's TCRbeta library carried unique molecular identifier barcodes. Via MiXCR, TCRdb re-called the PCR reads, giving one row per CDR3 protein. The sample gives some 600,000 distinct CDR3 sequences, 15% to 20% of which show up once; 0.8% to 1.1% is in the top ten. The sequencing used PBMCs from the stem cell graft donor, collected from the stem cell graft. The receptor source for this set is a human donor who donated a stem cell graft to a child with acute myeloid leukemia.

V gene TRBV5-1 combines with J gene TRBJ2-5; 8 bases align to TRBD1. Trimming took 4 bases from V and 3 from J; bases not matched to a gene: 5. The CDR3 sequence is 14 residues long. Germline-derived CDR1 and CDR2 are SGHRS and YFSETQ. CDR3 amino acids: CASSPQDREETQYF. In DNA, the CDR3 is TGCGCCAGCAGCCCACAGGACAGGGAAGAGACCCAGTACTTC.

This clonotype has a handful of counts. The genes are TRBV7-2 and TRBJ1-3; D unresolved. CDR3 size: 16 residues. Germline CDR1 is SGHTA and CDR2 is FQGNSA. V lost 3 bases and J 2 bases, leaving 14 bases between the germline ends. CDR3 loop: CASSFAREATGNTIYF. The CDR3 nucleotides are TGTGCCAGCAGCTTCGCCCGGGAGGCCACTGGAAACACCATATATTTT.

This clonotype was picked up a small number of times. J is TRBJ1-5 and V is TRBV6-2 or TRBV6-3; TRBD1 aligns across 9 bases. In germline, CDR1 is MNHEY, CDR2 SVGEGT. This CDR3 has 13 residues. V lost 10 bases to trimming and J lost 4 bases; unmatched junction nucleotides: 5. CDR3 loop: CATRQGGNQPQHF. The CDR3 DNA sequence: TGTGCCACCCGACAGGGGGGGAATCAGCCCCAGCATTTT.

This clonotype was seen many times. V is TRBV7-2 and J is TRBJ1-6; D not certain. Germline assignment: CDR1 SGHTA and CDR2 FQGNSA. V shed 6 bases and J shed 0 bases, with 3 bases lying between them. This CDR3 spans 13 amino acids. The CDR3 here is CASSGSYNSPLHF. As DNA, the CDR3 is TGTGCCAGCAGTGGCTCCTATAATTCACCCCTCCACTTT.

V usage is TRBV11-1 and J usage is TRBJ2-3; 8 nucleotides match TRBD2. The CDR3 has 16 residues. With V trimmed by 5 bases and J by 2 bases, 9 bases remained unmatched. The germline gives CDR1 SGHAT, CDR2 FQDESV (reference sequence). CDR3 bases: TGTGCCAGCAGCCTGCGGCGGGGGGCCCTCACAGATACGCAGTATTTT. Translated: CASSLRRGALTDTQYF.

This clonotype was counted ten times or more. The chain uses TRBV20-1 and TRBJ1-5; D call uncertain. The CDR3 runs 14 residues. Looked up from germline, CDR1 is DFQATT and CDR2 is SNEGSKA (reference sequence). The germline V and J ends were trimmed by 7 bases and 4 bases, with 17 bases remaining between them. The CDR3 is CSVSTLQINQPQHF. DNA for the CDR3: TGCAGTGTTTCCACCCTTCAGATTAATCAGCCCCAGCATTTT.

The chain combines TRBV7-3 with TRBJ2-1; 10 positions agree with TRBD1. The CDR3 is made up of 16 amino acids. V lost 5 bases and J lost 2; bases outside the gene matches: 6. CDR1 is SGHTA and CDR2 is FQGTGA in the germline V gene. This chain's CDR3 is CASSPGTGAPYNEQFF. The CDR3 DNA sequence: TGTGCCAGCAGCCCCGGGACAGGGGCCCCCTACAATGAGCAGTTCTTC.

This clonotype was found many times. The rearrangement links TRBV20-1 to TRBJ2-5, with 9 bases that match TRBD1. Trimming cost V 6 bases and J 3 bases; bases outside gene matches: 8. Germline V CDR1 and CDR2: DFQATT, SNEGSKA (reference sequence). CDR3 length equals 14 residues. The CDR3 sequence is CSAVSTGGKETQYF. The CDR3 DNA reads TGCAGTGCGGTATCGACAGGGGGTAAAGAGACCCAGTACTTC.

This clonotype occurred a few times. The gene calls are TRBV29-1 and TRBJ2-5; possibly TRBD2 for D (5 bases). V was cut by 3 bases and J by 6 bases, with 14 bases left in between. Germline V CDR1 and CDR2: SQVTM, ANQGSEA. The CDR3 loop spans 13 amino acids. The CDR3 here is CSVEGPERQTQYF. DNA for the CDR3: TGCAGCGTTGAGGGCCCCGAGCGGCAGACCCAGTACTTC.

The V gene is TRBV7-2, the J gene TRBJ1-4, with 7 bases matching TRBD1. With V trimmed by 6 bases and J by 3 bases, 13 bases remained unmatched. Per the germline V gene, CDR1 is SGHTA and CDR2 is FQGNSA. CDR3 length: 17 residues. The CDR3 DNA reads TGTGCCAGCAGATCCGGGACAGCCGGCATGGCTAATGAAAAACTGTTTTTT. It translates to CASRSGTAGMANEKLFF.

This clonotype was observed many times. The rearrangement uses TRBV29-1 and TRBJ1-3; D call uncertain. Trimming removed 4 bases at V and 0 bases at J, with 7 bases between. The CDR3 consists of 13 residues. CDR1 and CDR2 from the germline V gene are SQVTM and ANQGSEA. The CDR3 DNA follows: TGCAGCGTTGTCGTGGACTCTGGAAACACCATATATTTT. It yields the protein CSVVVDSGNTIYF.

This clonotype was seen many times. The rearrangement links TRBV7-2 to TRBJ1-5; D unresolved. This CDR3 spans 13 amino acids. The germline gives CDR1 SGHTA, CDR2 FQGNSA. Trimming took 6 bases from V and 4 from J, leaving 10 bases between them. The CDR3: CASRSQRNQPQHF. CDR3 DNA: TGTGCCAGCAGATCCCAACGGAATCAGCCCCAGCATTTT.

This clonotype was found a few times. The CDR3 protein is CASSPDDEQFF. CDR3 bases: TGTGCCAGCTCACCGGACGATGAGCAGTTCTTC. The chain couples TRBV18 to TRBJ2-1; D unresolved. The germline V gene has CDR1 KGHSH and CDR2 LQKENI. CDR3 length: 11 residues. V lost 3 bases to trimming and J lost 8 bases, with 5 bases between them. Together with reference TRBV18 and TRBJ2-1, the CDR3 gives the full variable domain: NAGVMQNPRHLVRRRGQEARLRCSPMKGHSHVYWYRQLPEEGLKFMVYLQKENIIDESGMPKERFSAEFPKEGPSILRIQQVVRGDSAAYFCASSPDDEQFFGPGTRLTVL.

This clonotype was observed a few times. The rearrangement links TRBV7-9 to TRBJ2-1, with 10 nucleotides matching TRBD2. The V segment lost 4 bases and the J segment 7 bases; nucleotides outside the gene matches: 10. CDR3 length: 16 amino acids. Germline values: CDR1 SEHNR, CDR2 FQNEAQ (reference sequence). The CDR3 here is CASSSMISGGSNEQFF. In DNA form, the CDR3 reads TGTGCCAGCAGCTCGATGATTAGCGGGGGGAGTAATGAGCAGTTCTTC.

This clonotype was seen only a few times. The rearrangement uses TRBV7-9 and TRBJ2-7; TRBD1 aligns across 10 bases. The germline gives CDR1 SEHNR, CDR2 FQNEAQ (reference sequence). V lost 10 bases and J lost 2; bases outside the gene matches: 2. The CDR3 totals 12 residues. CDR3 amino acids: CATGTGAYEQYF. The CDR3 region has the DNA TGTGCCACGGGGACAGGGGCCTACGAGCAGTACTTC.

V is TRBV20-1 and J is TRBJ2-3; 7 bases align to TRBD2. This CDR3 region has 14 residues. Per the germline V gene, CDR1 is DFQATT and CDR2 is SNEGSKA (reference sequence). Trimming removed 6 bases from V and 5 bases from J; junction bases left unmatched: 11. The DNA of the CDR3 is TGCAGTGCCCCCCCCTCGCGGGGGATAGATACGCAGTATTTT. Residues: CSAPPSRGIDTQYF.